This T cell receptor (beta chain) was captured by sequencing in a study of cytomegalovirus exposure and HLA in healthy donors. As concerns this clone: Its specificity is unknown.

The CDR3 runs to 16 residues. Germline V CDR1 and CDR2: MNHNY, SVGAGI (reference sequence). Trimming shortened V by 5 bases and J by 0 bases, and 13 bases separated the two germline ends. Whole-study results and caveats: In vitro experiments confirmed that three CMV-associated chains were specific for CMV antigens. Among TCR sequences, most were rare, though some public TCRs appeared in many donors.

The table came from immunoSEQ multiplex PCR; TCRdb's copy has only in-frame clones and leaves some out. The sample yields roughly 60,000 clones, roughly 94% seen once. The sequencing input was PBMCs. The sequence came from a man between 18 and 35 years old in good health and CMV-seronegative. The chain has TRBV6-6 and TRBJ1-4; the D gene is possibly TRBD1 (5 bases). The chain's CDR3 is CASSGAGRATNEKLFF. As DNA, the CDR3 is TGTGCCAGCAGTGGGGCAGGCAGGGCAACTAATGAAAAACTGTTTTTT.